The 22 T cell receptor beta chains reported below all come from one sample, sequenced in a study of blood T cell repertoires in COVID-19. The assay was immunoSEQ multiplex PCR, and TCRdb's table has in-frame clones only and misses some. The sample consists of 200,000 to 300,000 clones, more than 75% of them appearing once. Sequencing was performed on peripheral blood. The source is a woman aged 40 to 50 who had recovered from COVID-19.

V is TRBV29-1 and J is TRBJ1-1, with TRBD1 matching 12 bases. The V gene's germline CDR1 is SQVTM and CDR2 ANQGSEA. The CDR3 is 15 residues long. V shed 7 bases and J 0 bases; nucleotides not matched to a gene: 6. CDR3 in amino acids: CSGPGQGALNTEAFF. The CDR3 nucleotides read TGCAGCGGCCCGGGACAGGGGGCCTTGAACACTGAAGCTTTCTTT.

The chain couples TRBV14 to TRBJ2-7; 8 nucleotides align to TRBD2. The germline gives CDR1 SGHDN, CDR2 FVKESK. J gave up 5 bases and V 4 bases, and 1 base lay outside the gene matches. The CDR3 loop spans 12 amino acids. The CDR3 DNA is TGTGCCAGCAGCCGGACTAGCCACGAGCAGTACTTC. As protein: CASSRTSHEQYF.

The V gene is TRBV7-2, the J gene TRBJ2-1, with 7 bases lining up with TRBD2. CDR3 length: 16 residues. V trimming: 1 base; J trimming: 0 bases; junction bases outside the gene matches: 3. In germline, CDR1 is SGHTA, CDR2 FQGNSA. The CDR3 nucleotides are TGTGCCAGCAGCTTAGTAGCTAGCGGCTCCTACAATGAGCAGTTCTTC. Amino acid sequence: CASSLVASGSYNEQFF. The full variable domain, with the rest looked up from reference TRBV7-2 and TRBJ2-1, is GAGVSQSPSNKVTEKGKDVELRCDPISGHTALYWYRQSLGQGLEFLIYFQGNSAPDKSGLPSDRFSAERTGGSVSTLTIQRTQQEDSAVYLCASSLVASGSYNEQFFGPGTRLTVL.

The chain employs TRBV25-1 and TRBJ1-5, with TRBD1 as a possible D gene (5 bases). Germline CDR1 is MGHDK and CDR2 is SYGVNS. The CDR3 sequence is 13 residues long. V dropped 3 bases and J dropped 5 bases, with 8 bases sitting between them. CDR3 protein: CASSDGGYQPQHF. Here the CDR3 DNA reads TGTGCCAGCAGTGATGGGGGGTATCAGCCCCAGCATTTT.

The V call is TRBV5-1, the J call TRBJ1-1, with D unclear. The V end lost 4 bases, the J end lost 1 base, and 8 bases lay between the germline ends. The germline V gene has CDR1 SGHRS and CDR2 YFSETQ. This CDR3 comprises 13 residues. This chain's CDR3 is CASSQDTNTEAFF. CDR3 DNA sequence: TGCGCCAGCAGCCAAGACACGAACACTGAAGCTTTCTTT.

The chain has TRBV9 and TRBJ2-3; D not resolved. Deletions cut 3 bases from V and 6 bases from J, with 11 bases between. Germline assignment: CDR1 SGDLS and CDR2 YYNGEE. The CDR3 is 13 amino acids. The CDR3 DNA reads TGTGCCAGCAGCGCCGCCCCTAAGGATACGCAGTATTTT. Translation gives CASSAAPKDTQYF.

CDR3 amino acids: CASSLGQGEQFF. CDR3 sequence (DNA): TGTGCCAGCAGCTTGGGCCAGGGGGAGCAGTTCTTC. V usage is TRBV5-5 and J usage is TRBJ2-1, with D possibly being TRBD1 (6 bases). Germline CDR1 SGHKS, CDR2 YYEKEE (reference sequence). This CDR3 contains 12 residues. The germline V and J ends were trimmed by 0 bases and 10 bases, with 8 bases remaining between them. Drawing the rest from reference TRBV5-5 and TRBJ2-1, the complete variable domain is DAGVTQSPTHLIKTRGQQVTLRCSPISGHKSVSWYQQVLGQGPQFIFQYYEKEERGRGNFPDRFSARQFPNYSSELNVNALLLGDSALYLCASSLGQGEQFFGPGTRLTVL.

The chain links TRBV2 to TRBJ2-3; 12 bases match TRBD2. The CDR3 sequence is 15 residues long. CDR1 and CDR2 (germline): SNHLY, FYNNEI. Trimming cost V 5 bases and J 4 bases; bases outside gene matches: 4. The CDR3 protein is CASSPLAGGPDTQYF. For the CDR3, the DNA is TGTGCCAGCAGTCCACTAGCGGGAGGCCCAGATACGCAGTATTTT.

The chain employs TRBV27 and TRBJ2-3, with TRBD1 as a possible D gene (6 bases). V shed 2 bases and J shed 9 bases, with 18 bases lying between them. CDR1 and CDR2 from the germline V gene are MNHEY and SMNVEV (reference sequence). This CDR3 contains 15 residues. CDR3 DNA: TGTGCCAGCAGTTTAGGGGGCTTTGGGGCAGGGACGCAGTATTTT. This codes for CASSLGGFGAGTQYF.

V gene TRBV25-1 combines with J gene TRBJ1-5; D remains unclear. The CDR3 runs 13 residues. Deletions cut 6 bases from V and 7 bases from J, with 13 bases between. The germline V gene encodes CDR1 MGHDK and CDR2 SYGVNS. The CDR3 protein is CASSQGRWQPQHF. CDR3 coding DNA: TGTGCCAGCAGCCAAGGGAGGTGGCAGCCCCAGCATTTT. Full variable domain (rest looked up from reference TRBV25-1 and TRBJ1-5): EADIYQTPRYLVIGTGKKITLECSQTMGHDKMYWYQQDPGMELHLIHYSYGVNSTEKGDLSSESTVSRIRTEHFPLTLESARPSHTSQYLCASSQGRWQPQHFGDGTRLSIL.

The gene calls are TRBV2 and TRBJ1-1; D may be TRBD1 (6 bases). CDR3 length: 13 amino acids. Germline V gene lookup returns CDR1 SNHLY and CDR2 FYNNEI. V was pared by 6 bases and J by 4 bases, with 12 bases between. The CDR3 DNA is TGTGCCAGCAGCTACAGGGACGGCACTGAAGCTTTCTTT. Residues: CASSYRDGTEAFF.

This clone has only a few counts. CDR3 coding DNA: TGCGCCAGCAGCTCGCCAGGGGGCGGTCAAAACTATGGCTACACCTTC. It specifies CASSSPGGGQNYGYTF. The chain combines TRBV5-1 with TRBJ1-2; 8 bases align to TRBD1. Trimming took 3 bases from V and 2 from J; bases not matched to a gene: 9. The CDR3 spans 16 residues. Looked up from germline, CDR1 is SGHRS and CDR2 is YFSETQ.

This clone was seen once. CDR3 residues: CASSLIREGAQHF. In DNA, the CDR3 is TGTGCCAGCAGTTTAATAAGGGAGGGGGCCCAGCATTTT. The chain joins TRBV12-3 or TRBV12-4 to TRBJ1-5; tentatively, D is TRBD1 (6 bases). The V end was cut by 2 bases, the J end by 11 bases, with 13 bases between. CDR3 size: 13 residues.

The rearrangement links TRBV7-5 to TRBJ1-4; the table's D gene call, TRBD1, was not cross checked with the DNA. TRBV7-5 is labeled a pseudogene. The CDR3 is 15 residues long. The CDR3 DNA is TGTGCCAGAAGCCCCCGGACAGGGCTAGGGGAAAAACTGTTTTTT. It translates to CARSPRTGLGEKLFF.

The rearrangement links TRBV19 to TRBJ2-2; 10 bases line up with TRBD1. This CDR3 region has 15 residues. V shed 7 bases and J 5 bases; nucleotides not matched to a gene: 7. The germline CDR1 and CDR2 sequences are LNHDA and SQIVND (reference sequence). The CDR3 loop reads CASTDPGQGTGELFF. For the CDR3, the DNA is TGTGCCAGTACCGACCCGGGACAGGGGACCGGGGAGCTGTTTTTT.

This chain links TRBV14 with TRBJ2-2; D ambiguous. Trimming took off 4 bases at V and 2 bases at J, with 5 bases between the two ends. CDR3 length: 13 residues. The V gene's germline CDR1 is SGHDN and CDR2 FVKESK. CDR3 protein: CASSPRNTGELFF. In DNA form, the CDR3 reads TGTGCCAGCAGCCCCAGAAACACCGGGGAGCTGTTTTTT.

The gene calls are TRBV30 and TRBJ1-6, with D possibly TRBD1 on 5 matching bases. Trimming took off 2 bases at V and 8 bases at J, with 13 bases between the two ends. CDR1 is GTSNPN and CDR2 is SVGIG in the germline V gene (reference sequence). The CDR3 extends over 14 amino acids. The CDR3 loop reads CAWSRTSGDSPLHF. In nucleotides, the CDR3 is TGTGCCTGGAGTAGGACATCCGGCGATTCACCCCTCCACTTT.

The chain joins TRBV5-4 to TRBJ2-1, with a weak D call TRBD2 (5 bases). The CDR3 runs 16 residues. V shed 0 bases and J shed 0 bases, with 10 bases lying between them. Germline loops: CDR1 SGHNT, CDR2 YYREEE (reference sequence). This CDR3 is CASSLERISSYNEQFF. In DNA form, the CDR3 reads TGTGCCAGCAGCTTGGAGCGGATTAGCTCCTACAATGAGCAGTTCTTC.

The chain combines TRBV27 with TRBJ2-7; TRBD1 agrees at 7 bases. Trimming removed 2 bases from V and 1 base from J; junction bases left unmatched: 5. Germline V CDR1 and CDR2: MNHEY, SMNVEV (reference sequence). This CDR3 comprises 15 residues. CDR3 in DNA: TGTGCCAGCAGTTTAGGGCCAGGGGGATCCTACGAGCAGTACTTC. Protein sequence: CASSLGPGGSYEQYF.

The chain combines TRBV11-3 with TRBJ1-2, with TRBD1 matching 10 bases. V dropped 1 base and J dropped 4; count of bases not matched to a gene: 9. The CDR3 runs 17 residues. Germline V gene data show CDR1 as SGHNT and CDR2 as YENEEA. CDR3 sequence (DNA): TGTGCCAGCAGCTTAGGGGGACGACAGGGGGCCTTCTATGGCTACACCTTC. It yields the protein CASSLGGRQGAFYGYTF.

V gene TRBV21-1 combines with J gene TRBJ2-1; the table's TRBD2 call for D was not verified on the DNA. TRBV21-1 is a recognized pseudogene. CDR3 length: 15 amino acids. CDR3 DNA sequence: TGTGCCAGCAGCGCCCGGGAAGACTCCTACAATGAGCAGTTCTTC. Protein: CASSAREDSYNEQFF.

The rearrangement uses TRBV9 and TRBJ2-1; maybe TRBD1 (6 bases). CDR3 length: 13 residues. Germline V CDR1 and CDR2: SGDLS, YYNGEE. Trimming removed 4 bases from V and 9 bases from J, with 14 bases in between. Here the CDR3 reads CASSPDRFGEQFF. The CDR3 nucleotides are TGTGCCAGCAGCCCGGACAGATTCGGTGAGCAGTTCTTC.